The source of this T cell receptor (beta chain) is a study of cytomegalovirus exposure and HLA in healthy donors (dated by TCRdb to the late 2010s). Some background on the complete study: In an earlier analysis of under 600 of the donors, 276 Gb of sequence data and some 120 million unique TCR beta sequences from 150 million to 200 million T cells were reported. Across about 370 genotyped donors of the cohort, an average of roughly 230,000 unique TCR beta nucleotide sequences per donor were sequenced, and 15% to 20% of those sequences were non-productive. The aim of the study was to test whether cataloging public T cell receptors could identify signatures of past pathogen exposure. A handful of DR-DQ haplotypes were handled as single units for association and clustering because linkage in the cohort was strong. Class I and class II HLA loci were covered by the typing at four-digit resolution. All discovery cohort repertoires had been generated using a single sequencing platform. Genome-wide SNP genotypes for about 60% of the 666 donors were used in a later genetic analysis, which treated that subset as a discovery cohort. The study profiled the T cell repertoires of hundreds of subjects by immunosequencing and related them to cytomegalovirus serostatus. High-throughput TCR immunosequencing, statistical association of individual TCRs with disease status, and machine learning were combined to predict cytomegalovirus infection status. The genetic ancestry cluster associated with self-reported Caucasian donors included 65% to 90% of the 398 genotyped donors. To decide whether each TCR beta V gene segment behaved as functional or pseudogenic, an earlier analysis of fewer than 750 of the donors relied on high-throughput TCR beta sequencing. The later analysis used no new phenotypic data to find candidate immune exposures, relying instead on TCR beta sequences and their occurrence across donors. Donor age, sex, ethnicity and CMV serostatus were compiled alongside the repertoire data. Typing coverage varied by locus: about 620-630 donors for A, B, C, DRB1 and DQB1; more than 500 for DQA1; about 600 for DPA1; 450 to 480 for DPB1. In a later analysis, previously published TCR beta repertoires from 666 donors were re-analyzed and high-resolution HLA genotyping was added so that TCR occurrence patterns could be studied. An early release covering roughly 580 HLA-typed donors comprised about 300 gigabases of sequencing data and roughly 86 million unique TCR sequences. Besides the first cohort of under 700 subjects, a separate validation cohort made up of 120 different subjects was used. The paper as a whole reports these results and caveats: Some 15 rarely observed V segments, including chromosome 9 orphons, were excluded from the earlier analysis of several hundred of the donors because counts were too low. According to a later analysis, most CMV-associated TCR beta chains appeared to be HLA-restricted, and the HLA associations seemed to be driven largely by CMV exposure. Only TCR beta chains were sequenced in this cohort, and the absence of alpha or paired-chain data limited detectable features. Most TCR sequences were seen in very few donors, while some public TCRs were found in many individuals. A few of the identified cytomegalovirus-associated TCR beta chains were confirmed in vitro to be specific for cytomegalovirus antigens. Linkage disequilibrium might explain the correlated functional status among segregating V segments, but an unknown experimental factor could not be excluded. Assigning TCR associations to individual alleles was difficult when HLA alleles, especially DR and DQ, strongly co-occurred. V-gene and J-gene trimming of TCR beta chains was associated with a missense DCLRE1C variant in a later genetic analysis, and the association was replicated in an independent cohort. In a later genetic analysis, fewer N-insertions in productive TCRs were reported among donors in an Asian-associated ancestry cluster than the 666-donor mean. Presence/absence analyses assumed roughly uniform sequencing depth across donors, an assumption that may not hold. In a later analysis, the rate of TCR association differed among HLA loci, with DRB1 alleles having the most associated TCRs and HLA-C alleles having the fewest. In the study, approximately 150 TCR beta chains were listed as associated with cytomegalovirus. Compared with equally common non-associated chains, HLA-associated TCR beta chains in a later analysis were more clonally expanded and had lower generation probabilities. In a later analysis, around 15,000 TCR beta sequences were associated with specific HLA alleles at a false discovery rate of 0.05. The authors suggested that the approach could potentially be extended to other disease states and immunological phenotypes. The classifier was reported to diagnose cytomegalovirus status with high specificity and sensitivity in both the original and validation cohorts. A further reported finding was that TCR beta sequences accurately predicted the HLA-A and HLA-B alleles for most subjects in the first cohort. Because HLA typing was unavailable for some donors at each locus, only the typed subset was used in association tests. According to a later analysis, parvovirus B19, influenza, CMV and Epstein-Barr virus appeared linked to several top co-occurrence clusters. A cluster of highly shared sequence variants was judged likely to be a technical artifact of the sequencing pipeline. Broadly in line with IMGT annotations, most TCR beta V segments showed up in productive rearrangements about 87% or about 30% of the time in an earlier analysis of a few hundred of the donors. Immune exposure information for the cohort was limited to CMV serostatus.

Library preparation was by the immunoSEQ multiplex PCR assay. For the multiplex PCR, a mixture combining 60 forward primers for TCR Vbeta segments and 13 reverse primers for TCR Jbeta segments was used. The CDR3 region of rearranged TCR beta genes was amplified from genomic DNA with a multiplex PCR assay. The amplified TCR beta libraries were sequenced on the Illumina HiSeq System as 87-base-pair reads. Turning to the authors' computational methods: Across the 600 to 700 repertoires, a later analysis counted tens of millions of unique TCR beta chains, approximately 10 million of which were shared by at least two donors. Raw reads were error-corrected and collapsed into unique sequences by a nearest-neighbor algorithm in which closely related sequences were merged to remove PCR and sequencing errors. CDR3 sequences were aligned to IMGT reference sequences to assign V, D and J gene segments. Each retained sequence needed at least a six-nucleotide match to both a V gene segment and a J gene segment. Rearrangements were classified as productive when the CDR3 lacked stop codons and remained in frame with V and J, and all other rearrangements were classified as non-productive. CDR3 was defined according to IMGT convention as the region running from the second conserved V-encoded cysteine to the conserved J-encoded phenylalanine. The earlier analysis of about 560 of the donors excluded any sequence lacking an unambiguous match to a single V gene segment. An earlier analysis of over 450 of the donors classified V segments as functional when productive rearrangements were above 56.7% and as segregating when the standard deviation between donors was above 5%. A statistical classification framework was built for diagnosing cytomegalovirus status from the catalog of TCR beta chain sequences. V and J gene assignment, in a later analysis, came from comparing TCR nucleotide sequences with IMGT/GENE-DB human TR gene sequences. The TCRdist pipeline was used in a later analysis to assign CDR3 sequences and most-parsimonious VDJ recombination scenarios. A later analysis defined each TCR beta chain by its CDR3 amino acid sequence plus V-gene family, and excluded reads lacking a unique V-gene family. A later analysis removed 592 highly shared, low-generation-probability nucleotide sequences to deal with suspected cross-contamination and a sequencing artifact. A later analysis calculated a clonal expansion index for each public chain from normalized within-repertoire ranks of inferred template counts. A later analysis computed generation probabilities with a VDJ recombination model fitted to out-of-frame rearrangements, and checked the results against IGoR. Hypergeometric tests were used in a later analysis to score TCR-TCR, TCR-HLA and TCR-CMV co-occurrence, with a repertoire-size bias correction applied to the TCR pairs. A later analysis estimated false discovery rates by permuting HLA or CMV assignments 20 times. In a later analysis, co-occurring TCRs were grouped using DBSCAN, and TCRdist sequence similarity was added for clustering within HLA-allele-positive subsets. For co-occurrence clustering, repertoires with fewer than 30,000 or more than 120,000 public chains were excluded, along with roughly five repertoires with anomalous nucleotide sharing. In its TCRdb copy, this immuneACCESS table keeps in-frame sequences only and misses some clones. Where compared with another copy, unresolved V genes explain less than half of these, and the others have no known cause. V, J and clone size were drawn from that table, and D and trimming were deduced from the DNA. This sample comprises approximately 97,000 clones, about 81% of them detected only once. The top ten hold about 4% of the sample.

As to this clone: Its antigen is unknown. No qualities accompany the bases; no much larger clone lies one base away.

The cohort comprised under 700 healthy bone marrow donors. Cohort members were all nominally healthy when sampled, although unrecorded immune exposures were likely present. The donor tested CMV seropositive and was one of the 289 seropositive cohort members. A peripheral blood sample was provided by each donor, and peripheral blood mononuclear cells were used for TCR beta sequencing. The Qiagen DNeasy Blood Extraction Kit was used to extract genomic DNA from the blood cell samples. Sequences were obtained from PBMCs. This clonotype was obtained from a woman aged 40 to 50 in good health and CMV-seropositive.

The CDR3 protein is CASSQEGPGTSGYNEQFF. Read as DNA, the sequence is TGCGCCAGCAGCCAAGAGGGGCCCGGGACTAGCGGATACAATGAGCAGTTCTTC. The chain is encoded by TRBV4-1 joined to TRBJ2-1; 11 bases in the middle match TRBD2. The CDR3 sequence holds 18 residues, the cysteine and phenylalanine included. Only the CDR3 DNA stays, 54 bases, in frame from base 1. Trimming removed 0 bases from V and 4 bases from J; the gene matches leave 8 bases unexplained. In the germline V gene, CDR1 corresponds to MGHRA and CDR2 to YSYEKL.